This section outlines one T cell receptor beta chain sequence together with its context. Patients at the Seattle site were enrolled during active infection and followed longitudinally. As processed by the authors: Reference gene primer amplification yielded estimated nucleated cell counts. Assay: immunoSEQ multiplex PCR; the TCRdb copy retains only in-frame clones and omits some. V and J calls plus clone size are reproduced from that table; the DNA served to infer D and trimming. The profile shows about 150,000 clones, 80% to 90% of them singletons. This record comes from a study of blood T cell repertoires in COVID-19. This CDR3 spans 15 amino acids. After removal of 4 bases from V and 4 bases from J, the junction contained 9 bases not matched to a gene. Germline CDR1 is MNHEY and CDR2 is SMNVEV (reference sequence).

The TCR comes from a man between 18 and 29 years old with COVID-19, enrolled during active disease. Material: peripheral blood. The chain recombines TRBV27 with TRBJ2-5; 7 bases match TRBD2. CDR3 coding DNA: TGTGCCAGCAGTTGGCGGGGCGGGAGCCCAGAGACCCAGTACTTC. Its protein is CASSWRGGSPETQYF.